These T cell receptor beta chains were read from a single sample in a study of human T cells and chemical hapten exposure. TCRdb processed the RACE reads anew with MiXCR; each CDR3 protein has one entry. The sample lists roughly 260,000 distinct CDR3 sequences, approximately 8.6% occurring once. The source was whole blood, collected in connection with sensitization to the hapten diphenylcyclopropenone (DPC). The receptor set was obtained from a woman aged 40 to 49 with alopecia areata. Some clones in this sample may be carry-over from other donors' samples. Each CDR3 is given with its conserved first and last residue. D genes are given only for firm matches. Expanded clones get a size class; other rows say once, few or many, or leave the size out.

D	J	V	size	CDR3	DNA
NA	TRBJ2-3	TRBV5-5	many	CASSQTRAGDTQYF	TGTGCCAGCAGCCAAACCAGGGCTGGAGATACGCAGTATTTT
TRBD2	TRBJ2-2	TRBV5-1	NA	CASSLLANGELFF	TGCGCCAGCAGCCTACTAGCGAACGGGGAGCTGTTTTTT
NA	TRBJ1-2	TRBV6-5	once	CASSLTGGYSYTF	TGTGCCAGCAGCCTAACGGGAGGGTATAGCTACACCTTC
NA	TRBJ1-1	TRBV6-2/TRBV6-3	NA	CASSYSSGEAFF	TGTGCCAGCAGTTACTCATCAGGGGAAGCTTTCTTT
NA	TRBJ1-5	TRBV12-3/TRBV12-4	NA	CASILRGDQPQHF	TGTGCCAGCATTCTCAGAGGCGATCAGCCCCAGCATTTT
TRBD2	TRBJ2-1	TRBV28	few	CASTSGGGNEQFF	TGTGCCAGCACCTCCGGGGGGGGAAATGAGCAGTTCTTC
NA	TRBJ2-6	TRBV7-2	NA	CASSPHFSGANVLTF	TGTGCCAGCAGCCCACACTTCTCTGGGGCCAACGTCCTGACTTTC
TRBD1	TRBJ1-1	TRBV28	few	CASSLPGQTYEAFF	TGTGCCAGCAGTCTACCGGGACAGACGTATGAAGCTTTCTTT
NA	TRBJ2-3	TRBV27	NA	CASSPRPPPGTDTQYF	TGTGCCAGCAGTCCTCGACCCCCCCCCGGCACAGATACGCAGTATTTT
TRBD1	TRBJ1-6	TRBV3-1	few	CASSRRGRNSPLHF	TGTGCCAGCAGCCGCAGGGGGCGGAATTCACCCCTCCACTTT
NA	TRBJ2-5	TRBV11-2	few	CASSITGTTETQYF	TGTGCCAGCAGCATAACCGGGACCACAGAGACCCAGTACTTC
TRBD1	TRBJ2-4	TRBV6-5	few	CASRRRQGAWAKNIQYF	TGTGCCAGCAGGCGGCGACAGGGGGCTTGGGCCAAAAACATTCAGTACTTC
TRBD1	TRBJ2-3	TRBV5-5	NA	CASRHGTAADTQYF	TGTGCCAGCAGGCATGGGACAGCAGCAGATACGCAGTATTTT
TRBD1	TRBJ1-2	TRBV7-9	NA	CASSSTPPWTGRNYGYTF	TGTGCCAGCAGCTCGACTCCCCCTTGGACAGGCAGAAACTATGGCTACACCTTC
TRBD2	TRBJ2-3	TRBV25-1	few	CASSEGGSGHTDTQYF	TGTGCCAGCAGTGAAGGGGGTAGCGGGCACACAGATACGCAGTATTTT
NA	TRBJ1-2	TRBV7-2	NA	CASSLSVVGYGYTF	TGTGCCAGCAGCTTAAGTGTTGTTGGCTATGGCTACACCTTC
TRBD2	TRBJ2-1	TRBV11-2	NA	CASSARLAGTYNEQFF	TGTGCCAGCAGCGCTAGACTAGCGGGAACCTACAATGAGCAGTTCTTC
NA	TRBJ2-1	TRBV5-6	NA	CASSLEVGATYNEQFF	TGTGCCAGCAGCTTGGAGGTGGGAGCGACCTACAATGAGCAGTTCTTC
NA	TRBJ2-1	TRBV7-9	NA	CASSLGGGSINEQFF	TGTGCCAGCAGCTTAGGCGGCGGTAGTATAAATGAGCAGTTCTTC
NA	TRBJ2-1	TRBV28	few	CASSYYGLGRDEQFF	TGTGCCAGCAGTTATTATGGCCTAGGAAGGGATGAGCAGTTCTTC
NA	TRBJ2-7	TRBV7-3	few	CASSLSLSYEQYF	TGTGCCAGCAGCTTATCCCTATCCTACGAGCAGTACTTC
NA	TRBJ1-2	TRBV27	many	CASPLFYGYTF	TGTGCCAGCCCGCTGTTCTATGGCTACACCTTC
NA	TRBJ2-1	TRBV25-1	many	CASSEYGGEPYNEQFF	TGTGCCAGCAGTGAATACGGAGGAGAGCCGTACAATGAGCAGTTCTTC
TRBD2	TRBJ2-7	TRBV12-3/TRBV12-4	many	CASSPEGLAGREQYF	TGTGCCAGCAGTCCAGAGGGACTAGCGGGACGGGAGCAGTACTTC
NA	TRBJ2-5	TRBV7-9	NA	CASSPTPGAETQYF	TGTGCCAGCAGCCCGACCCCGGGAGCAGAGACCCAGTACTTC
NA	TRBJ1-4	TRBV10-3	NA	CAISDRVGPTNEKLFF	TGTGCCATCAGTGACCGAGTAGGCCCAACTAATGAAAAACTGTTTTTT
TRBD1	TRBJ1-2	TRBV6-5	NA	CASSYAGTGLNYGYTF	TGTGCCAGCAGTTACGCCGGGACAGGGCTAAATTATGGCTACACCTTC
TRBD2	TRBJ2-2	TRBV28	few	CASSLDLSSGAGGGELFF	TGTGCCAGCAGTTTAGATCTCTCTAGCGGCGCTGGAGGCGGGGAGCTGTTTTTT
NA	TRBJ2-2	TRBV7-9	NA	CASSLLMTGELFF	TGTGCCAGCAGCTTATTGATGACCGGGGAGCTGTTTTTT
TRBD2	TRBJ2-1	TRBV27	many	CASSPGRAGNEQFF	TGTGCCAGCAGTCCAGGGAGGGCCGGGAATGAGCAGTTCTTC
TRBD2	TRBJ2-1	TRBV24-1	few	CATSDLRAGVNRNEQFF	TGTGCCACCAGTGATTTACGAGCGGGGGTGAACCGGAATGAGCAGTTCTTC
TRBD2	TRBJ2-7	TRBV9	NA	CASSVSGRNEQYF	TGTGCCAGCAGCGTTAGCGGGAGAAACGAGCAGTACTTC